Presented here are 2 T cell receptor beta chains from one specimen sequenced in a study of blood T cell repertoires in COVID-19. Here immunoSEQ multiplex PCR was the method, and the copy in TCRdb shows in-frame clones only, minus some. The sample shows over 300,000 clones, 85% to 90% of them seen only once. The sample taken for sequencing was peripheral blood. The source of these receptors is a man aged 18 to 29 with active or convalescent COVID-19.

The rearrangement links TRBV9 to TRBJ2-3; 7 nucleotides line up with TRBD2. Germline V gene sequence: CDR1 SGDLS, CDR2 YYNGEE. The ends lost 4 bases at V and 1 base at J; junction bases unmatched: 9. This CDR3 region has 16 residues. In DNA form, the CDR3 reads TGTGCCAGCAGCTTAGTTGGCGGGGGAGGCACAGATACGCAGTATTTT. This encodes CASSLVGGGGTDTQYF. Drawing the rest from reference TRBV9 and TRBJ2-3, the complete variable domain is DSGVTQTPKHLITATGQRVTLRCSPRSGDLSVYWYQQSLDQGLQFLIQYYNGEERAKGNILERFSAQQFPDLHSELNLSSLELGDSALYFCASSLVGGGGTDTQYFGPGTRLTVL.

The chain carries TRBV19 and TRBJ2-1; 8 bases line up with TRBD2. CDR3 length: 17 residues. The ends lost 1 base at V and 8 bases at J; junction bases unmatched: 13. Germline lookup yields CDR1 LNHDA and CDR2 SQIVND (reference sequence). The CDR3 is CASSIGGAGVTRDEQFF. The CDR3 nucleotides are TGTGCCAGTAGTATAGGGGGAGCGGGAGTAACTCGGGATGAGCAGTTCTTC.